This T cell receptor (beta chain) originates from a study of vaccination effects on CD4 cells after COVID-19. Background on the study: The median interval between the second dose and post-vaccine sampling was 72 days. About 2 million PBMC were placed in each well, which was supplemented with approximately 9.9 IU/ml IL-2 and approximately 10 ug/ml peptides.

Clones were read by immunoSEQ multiplex PCR, and TCRdb kept only the in-frame ones, dropping some. In the table there are fewer than 75,000 clones, 78% of which are singletons. Germline V lookup: CDR1 MNHEY, CDR2 SVGAGI. The CDR3 length is 14 residues. The V and J ends lost 7 bases and 4 bases respectively, with 13 bases between them. Subsequent to a culture period of around 10 days, CD4+ T cells were isolated. Participants each got two BNT162b2 or mRNA-1273 vaccine doses. A half-medium replacement with IL-2 medium was carried out on days 3 and 7. Study-level results: Missing from the study were early post-infection timepoints, and its convalescent patients were few.

With respect to this clone: Its antigen remains unknown.

This TCR derives from a human donor who received a COVID-19 vaccine. Sequencing was performed on CD4+ T cells from PBMCs cultured without peptide, taken after COVID-19 vaccination. The chain joins TRBV6-5 to TRBJ1-4; possibly TRBD1 for D (6 bases). The CDR3, as DNA: TGTGCCAGCAAGAAACAGGGAGTTAATGAAAAACTGTTTTTT. Protein product: CASKKQGVNEKLFF.